This entry features one TCR beta chain sequence. The entry originates in a study of response to subunit inactivated influenza vaccine. The CDR3 is made up of 13 amino acids. Trimming cost V 4 bases and J 8 bases, with 11 bases left between them. TCRdb recomputed calls from the RT-PCR reads with MiXCR, one row per CDR3 protein. This sample has 600,000 to 850,000 distinct CDR3 sequences, with less than 15% found just once. This chain connects TRBV12-3 or TRBV12-4 to TRBJ1-4; D may be TRBD1 (5 bases). The sequencing used PBMCs from blood, collected 14 to 15 days before vaccination. The sequence came from a man in his fifties or sixties who received an inactivated influenza vaccine. The CDR3 region has the DNA TGTGCCAGCAGTTCCGGGGGAGACGAAAAACTGTTTTTT. Amino acids: CASSSGGDEKLFF.